This TCR beta chain emerged from a study of blood T cell repertoires in COVID-19. Profiled with immunoSEQ multiplex PCR; TCRdb holds only in-frame clones, not every one. The profile covers some 210,000 clones, with roughly 79% appearing a single time and just under 9% taken by the ten largest. Clinical history as reported by participants underpinned cohort assignment. The sequenced material came from PBMCs or T cells enriched from blood (not recorded which). The clonotype comes from a woman between 50 and 59 years old with acute COVID-19.

As DNA, the CDR3 is TGTGCCAGCGGCTACAATACAGGGTCCTCTGGAAACACCATATATTTT. It codes for CASGYNTGSSGNTIYF. The chain is built from TRBV28 and TRBJ1-3, with TRBD1 as a possible D gene (6 bases). Germline V CDR1 and CDR2: MDHEN, SYDVKM. V lost 8 bases and J lost 0, with 17 bases in between. This CDR3 is built from 16 residues. The complete variable domain, with remaining parts taken from reference TRBV28 and TRBJ1-3, reads DVKVTQSSRYLVKRTGEKVFLECVQDMDHENMFWYRQDPGLGLRLIYFSYDVKMKEKGDIPEGYSVSREKKERFSLILESASTNQTSMYLCASGYNTGSSGNTIYFGEGSWLTVV.